The 11 T cell receptor beta chains reported below all come from one sample, sequenced in a study of cytomegalovirus exposure and HLA in healthy donors. The primer mix had 60 Vbeta and 13 Jbeta primers. Profiling relied on immunoSEQ multiplex PCR, and the TCRdb table lists in-frame clones only, not all of them. The sample gives more than 80,000 clones, over 70% of which show up once; more than 2.5% is in the top ten. The sequenced sample was PBMCs. Receptors originate from a male donor in good health and CMV-seropositive.

The gene calls are TRBV27 and TRBJ1-2, with 8 bases fitting TRBD1. The junction had 5 bases not matched to a gene; V was cut back by 2 bases and J by 6 bases. This CDR3 comprises 14 residues. Germline V gene data show CDR1 as MNHEY and CDR2 as SMNVEV (reference sequence). As DNA, the CDR3 is TGTGCCAGCAGTTTACTGGCCAGGGGGCATGGCTACACCTTC. Protein sequence: CASSLLARGHGYTF.

V and J are TRBV27 and TRBJ2-7; 11 bases align to TRBD2. From germline, CDR1 is MNHEY and CDR2 SMNVEV (reference sequence). With V trimmed by 5 bases and J by 3 bases, 6 bases remained unmatched. The CDR3 extends over 15 amino acids. As DNA, the CDR3 is TGTGCCAGCAGTGAAACTAGCGGGAGTATCTACGAGCAGTACTTC. Amino acid sequence: CASSETSGSIYEQYF.

J is TRBJ2-7 and V is TRBV29-1, with a possible D match to TRBD1 (5 bases). The CDR3 covers 13 residues. Trimming cost V 7 bases and J 6 bases, with 19 bases left between them. Germline values: CDR1 SQVTM, CDR2 ANQGSEA. Here the CDR3 DNA reads TGCAGCGCGGAGTCCAGGGCTAATTTCGAGCAGTACTTC. Translating gives CSAESRANFEQYF.

The J gene is TRBJ1-5, the V gene TRBV5-6, with 7 bases matching TRBD1. The germline CDR1 and CDR2 sequences are SGHDT and YYEEEE. The CDR3 extends over 15 amino acids. The junction had 8 bases not matched to a gene; V was cut back by 4 bases and J by 4 bases. The CDR3 sequence is CASSEGTVNNQPQHF. The CDR3 DNA sequence: TGTGCCAGCAGCGAAGGGACAGTGAATAATCAGCCCCAGCATTTT.

The CDR3 region is CASSVRLNQPQHF. The CDR3 nucleotides read TGTGCCAGCAGTGTAAGACTTAATCAGCCCCAGCATTTT. This chain joins TRBV6-5 and TRBJ1-5; D remains unclear. The CDR3 length is 13 residues. CDR1 MNHEY and CDR2 SVGAGI come from the germline V gene. V was clipped by 5 bases and J by 4 bases, with 9 bases between them.

The chain combines TRBV15 with TRBJ2-1, with 8 bases fitting TRBD2. Germline CDR1 reads LNHNV; CDR2 reads YYDKDF (reference sequence). The CDR3 runs to 18 residues. V shed 0 bases and J 5 bases; nucleotides not matched to a gene: 12. CDR3 region: CATSRDGIAGPTNNEQFF. In DNA form, the CDR3 reads TGTGCCACCAGCAGAGATGGGATAGCGGGACCCACCAACAATGAGCAGTTCTTC.

This clone occurred a few times. This chain joins TRBV6-1 and TRBJ1-5; D unresolved. This CDR3 spans 13 amino acids. Per the germline V gene, CDR1 is MNHNS and CDR2 is SASEGT. Trimming cost V 3 bases and J 5 bases, with 8 bases left between them. This chain's CDR3 is CASSEYPDQPQHF. The CDR3 DNA follows: TGTGCCAGCAGTGAGTATCCGGATCAGCCCCAGCATTTT.

This clone was counted a single time. The chain recombines TRBV7-9 with TRBJ2-1; 7 bases are shared with TRBD1. The CDR3 totals 12 residues. The germline V gene encodes CDR1 SEHNR and CDR2 FQNEAQ (reference sequence). V was pared by 5 bases and J by 16 bases, with 11 bases of the junction left unmatched. The CDR3, as DNA: TGTGCCAGCAGCAGACCCGGGGACAGAGGTTTCTTC. It encodes CASSRPGDRGFF.

The chain employs TRBV27 and TRBJ2-1; 9 bases are a match to TRBD2. The V segment lost 2 bases and the J segment 7 bases; nucleotides outside the gene matches: 9. This CDR3 is built from 16 residues. Germline V gene data show CDR1 as MNHEY and CDR2 as SMNVEV (reference sequence). The CDR3 region is CASSLRWLAGQNEQFF. The CDR3 nucleotides are TGTGCCAGCAGTTTAAGGTGGCTAGCGGGGCAAAATGAGCAGTTCTTC.

This clone has only one observation. The rearrangement uses TRBV2 and TRBJ1-5; D remains ambiguous. V was trimmed by 3 bases and J by 4 bases, leaving 19 bases between them. The CDR3 runs 17 residues. Germline loops: CDR1 SNHLY, CDR2 FYNNEI. In DNA form, the CDR3 reads TGTGCCAGCAGTGAGACCGTTTGGGTGGGAGGGAATCAGCCCCAGCATTTT. Its protein is CASSETVWVGGNQPQHF.

This clone was observed a handful of times. The chain employs TRBV6-1 and TRBJ2-3, with D maybe TRBD2 (6 bases). The CDR3 loop spans 15 amino acids. The ends were cut back, 2 bases at V and 3 bases at J, with 12 bases in the middle. The germline CDR1 and CDR2 sequences are MNHNS and SASEGT. CDR3 sequence (DNA): TGTGCCAGCAGTGAATGGCGGGGAGCAACAGATACGCAGTATTTT. It encodes CASSEWRGATDTQYF.